Listed below are T cell receptor beta chains from one sample, sequenced in a study of CD8 T cells in Susac syndrome. TCRdb re-called the immunoSEQ multiplex PCR reads with MiXCR, one entry per CDR3 protein. This table holds about 110,000 distinct CDR3 sequences, roughly 95% found once. Sequencing was carried out using CD8+ T cells from PBMCs. These receptors all come from a human donor with Susac syndrome. Both conserved end residues are part of each CDR3. Each record gives: clone size, V gene, J gene, D gene, CDR3 protein, CDR3 DNA. The D gene is left open where the match is weak. Size tells how often a clone was seen (once, few, many) or the class of an expanded clone, and some rows leave it out.

size: once
V: TRBV5-5
J: TRBJ2-2
D: NA
CDR3: CASTPWGSTGELFF
DNA: TGTGCCAGCACCCCTTGGGGAAGCACCGGGGAGCTGTTTTTT

size: NA
V: TRBV7-2
J: TRBJ2-3
D: TRBD2
CDR3: CASSYGLAGGDTQYF
DNA: TGTGCCAGCAGCTACGGACTAGCGGGGGGAGATACGCAGTATTTT

size: NA
V: TRBV12-3/TRBV12-4
J: TRBJ2-1
D: NA
CDR3: CASSPPQGPYNEQFF
DNA: TGTGCCAGCAGTCCACCTCAAGGGCCCTACAATGAGCAGTTCTTC

size: NA
V: TRBV6-2/TRBV6-3
J: TRBJ2-5
D: NA
CDR3: CASTLGGETQYF
DNA: TGTGCCAGCACCCTTGGGGGCGAGACCCAGTACTTC

size: once
V: TRBV27
J: TRBJ2-7
D: TRBD2
CDR3: CASSRPGGYEQYF
DNA: TGTGCCAGCAGTCGCCCGGGGGGCTACGAGCAGTACTTC

size: NA
V: TRBV9
J: TRBJ1-2
D: TRBD1
CDR3: CASSVGTGDYGYTF
DNA: TGTGCCAGCAGCGTAGGGACAGGGGACTATGGCTACACCTTC

size: NA
V: TRBV27
J: TRBJ2-5
D: NA
CDR3: CASTTSSTGRGTQYF
DNA: TGTGCCAGCACCACCTCATCGACAGGCAGGGGGACCCAGTACTTC

size: NA
V: TRBV7-9
J: TRBJ2-1
D: TRBD1
CDR3: CASSSPLNRGHEQFF
DNA: TGTGCCAGCAGCTCGCCCCTGAACAGGGGCCATGAGCAGTTCTTC

size: NA
V: TRBV14
J: TRBJ2-7
D: TRBD1
CDR3: CASSLQGTEQYF
DNA: TGTGCCAGCAGCCTACAGGGGACCGAGCAGTACTTC

size: once
V: TRBV18
J: TRBJ1-2
D: NA
CDR3: CASSPNDRNYGYTF
DNA: TGTGCCAGCTCACCAAACGACAGGAACTATGGCTACACCTTC

size: NA
V: TRBV3-1
J: TRBJ2-5
D: TRBD2
CDR3: CASKSGGGETQYF
DNA: TGTGCCAGCAAGAGCGGGGGCGGAGAGACCCAGTACTTC

size: NA
V: TRBV20-1
J: TRBJ2-7
D: NA
CDR3: CSAATGSSYEQYF
DNA: TGCAGTGCCGCTACCGGGTCCTCCTACGAGCAGTACTTC

size: NA
V: TRBV2
J: TRBJ1-1
D: NA
CDR3: CASSAVGDNTEAFF
DNA: TGTGCCAGCAGTGCAGTGGGGGACAACACTGAAGCTTTCTTT

size: NA
V: TRBV6-2/TRBV6-3
J: TRBJ2-7
D: TRBD1
CDR3: CASSRGQSSYEQYF
DNA: TGTGCCAGCAGCCGGGGACAGTCGTCCTACGAGCAGTACTTC

size: NA
V: TRBV15
J: TRBJ2-3
D: NA
CDR3: CATSGTRGFTDTQYF
DNA: TGTGCCACCAGCGGGACCAGGGGCTTCACAGATACGCAGTATTTT

size: NA
V: TRBV7-2
J: TRBJ2-5
D: TRBD2
CDR3: CASSLVLAGAPETQYF
DNA: TGTGCCAGCAGCTTAGTCCTAGCGGGAGCCCCGGAGACCCAGTACTTC

size: NA
V: TRBV29-1
J: TRBJ2-7
D: NA
CDR3: CSAEGGDEPYEQYF
DNA: TGCAGCGCCGAGGGGGGCGACGAGCCCTACGAGCAGTACTTC

size: NA
V: TRBV7-9
J: TRBJ1-1
D: NA
CDR3: CASSLSGGRVEFEAFF
DNA: TGTGCCAGCAGCTTAAGCGGGGGTAGGGTGGAGTTCGAAGCTTTCTTT

size: NA
V: TRBV13
J: TRBJ1-1
D: NA
CDR3: CASSLGQGRNTEAFF
DNA: TGTGCCAGCAGCTTAGGCCAGGGGAGGAACACTGAAGCTTTCTTT

size: NA
V: TRBV12-3/TRBV12-4
J: TRBJ2-5
D: NA
CDR3: CASSFGYQETQYF
DNA: TGTGCCAGCAGTTTTGGGTACCAAGAGACCCAGTACTTC

size: NA
V: TRBV29-1
J: TRBJ1-1
D: NA
CDR3: CSVEGVAEGAEAFF
DNA: TGCAGCGTTGAAGGGGTGGCGGAGGGTGCTGAAGCTTTCTTT

size: NA
V: TRBV11-2
J: TRBJ2-3
D: TRBD1
CDR3: CASSSLWDRGQGDTQYF
DNA: TGTGCCAGCAGCTCCCTGTGGGACAGGGGGCAAGGAGATACGCAGTATTTT

size: NA
V: TRBV3-1
J: TRBJ1-1
D: NA
CDR3: CASSHLRRGNTEAFF
DNA: TGTGCCAGCAGCCACCTAAGAAGGGGGAACACTGAAGCTTTCTTT

size: NA
V: TRBV6-1
J: TRBJ2-7
D: TRBD1
CDR3: CASSEALRDRGYEQYF
DNA: TGTGCCAGCAGTGAAGCGCTCCGGGACAGGGGATACGAGCAGTACTTC